This T cell receptor (beta chain) derives from a study of T-cell reconstitution after alpha-beta-depleted transplantation in children. In its sample, this clonotype was seen many times. Its antigen is unknown. TCRbeta library construction was performed incorporating unique molecular identifiers. TCRdb independently ran MiXCR on the PCR reads; one entry per CDR3 protein. The sample shows about 240,000 distinct CDR3 sequences, 25% of them seen only once. V shed 6 bases and J shed 0 bases, with 9 bases lying between them. This CDR3 is built from 15 residues. Germline V gene data show CDR1 as MDHEN and CDR2 as SYDVKM. Study outcomes and limitations: For some patients, TCRbeta diversity was high at day 60 because of recipient T cells and thymic progenitors that survived. One year after transplant, T-cell counts and diversity came mostly from newly produced T cells. Reports say that about two months after transplant, the alpha-beta T cells came out of several hundred graft clones that had expanded.

The TCR comes from a girl aged 2-10 years with Fanconi anemia, due to receive a stem cell transplant. The chain uses TRBV28 and TRBJ1-6; D gene unclear. The source was PBMCs, collected before TCRalphabeta/CD19-depleted stem cell transplant. The CDR3 bases are TGTGCCAGCAGATCAGAAAGCTCCTATAATTCACCCCTCCACTTT. Translated: CASRSESSYNSPLHF.